This T cell receptor beta chain was obtained from a study of spatial heterogeneity in lung cancer. General observations from the study: Tumoral mutation counts were tracked by counts of expanded intratumoral alpha and beta TCRs.

Sample time point: sample taken at primary tumor resection. There were some 76 donors, all of them untreated patients with early-stage non-small cell lung cancer. The study sequenced unsorted whole RNA from tumor, nontumor lung or frozen PBMC. The table lists this clonotype with many counts. Its target is not known. One junction end disagrees with the germline gene, perhaps due to a read error. Each CDR3 protein is one row after TCRdb ran MiXCR on the 5' RACE reads. The sample holds some 7,000 distinct CDR3 sequences, roughly 13% seen once. The CDR3 is 14 residues long. Germline V lookup: CDR1 DFQATT, CDR2 SNEGSKA (reference sequence).

This sequence originates from a male donor with early-stage non-small cell lung cancer. The specimen was lung tumor tissue, collected at surgery. The chain uses TRBV20-1 and TRBJ1-1; D gene ambiguous. CDR3 residues: CRARDGRGNTEAFF. DNA for the CDR3: TGCAGGGCTAGAGATGGGCGCGGAAACACTGAAGCTTTCTTT.